The entry that follows covers one T cell receptor beta chain sequence. Repertoires were generated with immunoSEQ multiplex PCR, while TCRdb's copy carries only in-frame clones and drops some. The sample holds under 450,000 clones, around 90% seen once. Trimming at V came to 2 bases and at J to 5 bases, leaving 9 bases not matched to a gene. The V gene's germline CDR1 is GTSNPN and CDR2 SVGIG (reference sequence). This CDR3 region has 16 residues. This sample was taken from a study of control samples from healthy donors and cancer patients. Sequenced input: PBMCs. The source is a man aged 40-49 years with head and neck cancer. J is TRBJ2-5 and V is TRBV30, with 12 bases fitting TRBD2. The CDR3 nucleotides are TGTGCCTGGAGTCCTTTGACTAGCGGGAGTTGGGAGACCCAGTACTTC. Protein product: CAWSPLTSGSWETQYF. Supplemented by reference TRBV30 and TRBJ2-5, the full variable domain reads SQTIHQWPATLVQPVGSPLSLECTVEGTSNPNLYWYRQAAGRGLQLLFYSVGIGQISSEVPQNLSASRPQDRQFILSSKKLLLSDSGFYLCAWSPLTSGSWETQYFGPGTRLLVL.